This T cell receptor (beta chain) stems from a study of T cell clonality in common variable immunodeficiency. There are many counts of this clone. From the germline J gene comes the end of the CDR3, since the read stops 3 residues before it. Assay used: immunoSEQ multiplex PCR; TCRdb lists only in-frame clones, some missing. The sample contains fewer than 55,000 clones, none of them singletons. V trimming: 5 bases; J trimming: 3 bases; junction bases outside the gene matches: 5. CDR1 and CDR2 from the germline V gene are KGHSH and LQKENI. The CDR3 spans 15 residues. The sample taken for sequencing was peripheral blood mononuclear cells. This receptor was obtained from a person aged 18-69 years in good health. This chain joins TRBV18 and TRBJ1-4, with 8 nucleotides matching TRBD1. The CDR3 loop reads CASSSDRAANEKLFF. The DNA read from the CDR3 is TGTGCCAGCTCATCGGACAGGGCAGCTAATGAAAAA.